The 8 T cell receptor beta chains given below trace back to one sample, sequenced in a study of cytotoxic CD8 clonotypes in ibrutinib-treated CLL. The repertoire was sequenced with immunoSEQ multiplex PCR; TCRdb's copy has only in-frame clones and lacks some. The profile shows about 50,000 clones, nearly 55% of them singletons. The sequences come from PBMCs, collected at disease progression, from a patient treated with ibrutinib. These receptors were taken from a human donor with chronic lymphocytic leukemia.

J is TRBJ2-2 and V is TRBV9, with 9 bases matching TRBD1. The junction had 10 bases not matched to a gene; V was cut back by 3 bases and J by 4 bases. In germline, CDR1 is SGDLS, CDR2 YYNGEE. The CDR3 spans 17 residues. The CDR3 spells CASSAGGQGRSTGELFF. The CDR3 region has the DNA TGTGCCAGCAGCGCAGGAGGACAGGGGAGATCCACCGGGGAGCTGTTTTTT.

V is TRBV18 and J is TRBJ2-2; no clear D. V lost 1 base and J lost 1, with 4 bases in between. The CDR3 length is 14 residues. The germline V gene encodes CDR1 KGHSH and CDR2 LQKENI. CDR3 DNA sequence: TGTGCCAGCTCACCACTGGGGAACACCGGGGAGCTGTTTTTT. Translation gives CASSPLGNTGELFF.

This chain links TRBV10-2 with TRBJ2-5; unclear D gene. V lost 8 bases and J 3 bases, leaving 10 bases between the germline ends. Germline V gives CDR1 WSHSY, CDR2 SAAADI. CDR3 length: 12 amino acids. The CDR3 DNA is TGCGCCAGCGGTTGGGCAAAAGAGACCCAGTACTTC. This translates into CASGWAKETQYF.

The rearrangement uses TRBV18 and TRBJ2-4, with D possibly matching TRBD2 (5 bases). CDR3 length equals 18 residues. V gave up 3 bases and J gave up 0 bases, with 18 bases separating them. Germline loops: CDR1 KGHSH, CDR2 LQKENI. The CDR3, as DNA: TGTGCCAGCTCACCTTTGGGAGCGTCCGCAATAGCCAAAAACATTCAGTACTTC. Protein: CASSPLGASAIAKNIQYF.

This rearrangement joins TRBV19 to TRBJ1-3; 10 bases are a match to TRBD1. Germline V lookup: CDR1 LNHDA, CDR2 SQIVND (reference sequence). Unmatched junction bases numbered 12, after V lost 6 bases and J lost 4 bases. CDR3 length: 17 amino acids. The CDR3 DNA is TGTGCCAGTAGCAGACCAGGGGACAGGGGATCCGGAAACACCATATATTTT. Protein: CASSRPGDRGSGNTIYF.

This clone was counted only a few times. This rearrangement joins TRBV25-1 to TRBJ2-2; D may be TRBD1 (6 bases). V gave up 7 bases and J gave up 1 base, with 7 bases separating them. The CDR3 is made up of 13 amino acids. Germline V lookup: CDR1 MGHDK, CDR2 SYGVNS. The CDR3 spells CASTTGNTGELFF. CDR3 bases: TGTGCCAGCACGACAGGGAACACCGGGGAGCTGTTTTTT.

This clone was picked up a small number of times. V is TRBV29-1 and J is TRBJ2-4; D remains unclear. CDR1 and CDR2 from the germline V gene are SQVTM and ANQGSEA. This CDR3 is built from 14 residues. V was trimmed by 6 bases and J by 3 bases, leaving 15 bases between them. The DNA for the CDR3 is TGCAGCGTCTTGACGTTAGATGGCAAAAACATTCAGTACTTC. Amino acids: CSVLTLDGKNIQYF.

This clone was seen more than once but under ten times. The DNA of the CDR3 is TGTGCCAGCAGCCCATCAGGACGGGGGAACACTGAAGCTTTCTTT. Translating gives CASSPSGRGNTEAFF. The chain is built from TRBV7-9 and TRBJ1-1; D is unresolved. The CDR3 is 15 amino acids. The germline V and J ends were trimmed by 5 bases and 1 base, with 14 bases remaining between them. The germline V gene has CDR1 SEHNR and CDR2 FQNEAQ (reference sequence). The full variable domain, its missing parts supplied by reference TRBV7-9 and TRBJ1-1, is DTGVSQNPRHKITKRGQNVTFRCDPISEHNRLYWYRQTLGQGPEFLTYFQNEAQLEKSRLLSDRFSAERPKGSFSTLEIQRTEQGDSAMYLCASSPSGRGNTEAFFGQGTRLTVV.